This T cell receptor beta chain originates from a study of Graves' ophthalmopathy and Graves' hyperthyroidism. Study findings and constraints: For separating ophthalmopathy from stable hyperthyroidism, a 13-signature model gave 85% to 90% sensitivity and roughly 77% specificity. Blood shared most expanded thyroid clonotypes above 0.001 frequency.

Turning to this clonotype: What it binds is unknown.

The term stable hyperthyroidism indicated an absence of ophthalmopathy within 18 months of follow-up. Exclusion applied to patients with other autoimmune diseases, uncontrolled infections, pregnancy or lactation. Using RNA transcripts, the TCR beta CDR3 regions were amplified. The authors performed first-round RT-PCR with HTBI primers and then a second-round multiplex PCR. TCRdb fed the multiplex PCR reads into MiXCR, producing one record per CDR3 protein. The sample records hundreds of thousands of distinct CDR3 sequences, around a fifth being singletons. This CDR3 comprises 14 residues. Germline CDR1 SGHDN, CDR2 FVKESK. The ends lost 6 bases at V and 3 bases at J; junction bases unmatched: 3.

The TCR comes from a woman aged 18-30 years with stable Graves' hyperthyroidism. Some clones in this sample may be carry-over from other donors' samples. The chain employs TRBV14 and TRBJ2-7; TRBD2 aligns across 12 bases. Specimen: peripheral blood. CDR3 loop: CASSRLAGVYEQYF. The CDR3 DNA reads as TGTGCCAGCAGTCGACTAGCGGGAGTCTACGAGCAGTACTTC.